This T cell receptor (beta chain) was obtained from a study of OX40 agonist ivuxolimab in advanced cancers. Points from the study as a whole: Doses of 0.1 to 3.0 mg/kg were accompanied by clonal expansion of CD4+ and CD8+ blood T cells by week 6. Part of the nonresponder group also had normalized T-cell clonal expansion that was low. The specificity for antigen of the expanded peripheral T cells was not determined.

With regard to this clone: Antigen: not known.

Autoimmune disease history or systemic immunosuppression excluded patients. Measured with immunoSEQ multiplex PCR; TCRdb has only the in-frame clones, and not every one. Found here are 39,000 or so clones, around nine tenths of them singletons; the top ten hold about a third. The CDR3 has 15 amino acids. From germline, CDR1 is SGDLS and CDR2 YYNGEE. Trimming removed 0 bases from V and 1 base from J, with 9 bases in between. The chain combines TRBV9 with TRBJ2-3, with D tentatively TRBD1 (6 bases). This receptor was identified in an adult with an advanced solid tumor such as melanoma, head and neck, liver or kidney cancer. The starting material was CD4+ or CD8+ T cells sorted from blood, obtained in a trial of the OX40 agonist ivuxolimab. DNA for the CDR3: TGTGCCAGCAGCGTAGTCTCAGGGGGCACAGATACGCAGTATTTT. Translation gives CASSVVSGGTDTQYF.